A selection of T cell receptor beta chains follows, all from one sample in a study of neurological immune-mediated disorders. TCRdb called the 5' RACE reads again in MiXCR, with one record for every CDR3 protein. Of roughly 98,000 distinct CDR3 sequences listed, around 13% are singletons. Source material: PBMCs. Source of these receptors: a female donor with HTLV-1-associated myelopathy (HAM/TSP). CDR3s include the opening cysteine and the closing phenylalanine or tryptophan. Fields, in order: clone size, CDR3 length, J gene, V gene, D gene, CDR3 protein, CDR3 DNA. D genes are given only for firm matches. Expanded clones get a size class; other rows say once, few or many, or leave the size out.

clone size: many
CDR3 length: 16
J gene: TRBJ2-6
V gene: TRBV7-9
D gene: TRBD1
CDR3 protein: CASSPGTGAGANVLTF
CDR3 DNA: TGTGCCAGCAGCCCTGGGACAGGGGCTGGGGCCAACGTCCTGACTTTC

clone size: many
CDR3 length: 15
J gene: TRBJ2-6
V gene: TRBV5-1
D gene: TRBD1
CDR3 protein: CASSLTGAGANVLTF
CDR3 DNA: TGCGCCAGCAGCCTGACAGGGGCTGGGGCCAACGTCCTGACTTTC

clone size: many
CDR3 length: 13
J gene: TRBJ1-1
V gene: TRBV5-1
D gene: -
CDR3 protein: CASSPGTLKEAFF
CDR3 DNA: TGCGCCAGCAGCCCAGGGACACTCAAAGAAGCTTTCTTT

clone size: many
CDR3 length: 14
J gene: TRBJ2-7
V gene: TRBV20-1
D gene: -
CDR3 protein: CSARDRDFLYEQYF
CDR3 DNA: TGCAGTGCTAGAGATCGGGACTTCCTATACGAGCAGTACTTC

clone size: -
CDR3 length: 13
J gene: TRBJ2-2
V gene: TRBV9
D gene: -
CDR3 protein: CASSVALTGELFF
CDR3 DNA: TGTGCCAGCAGCGTAGCTTTGACCGGGGAGCTGTTTTTT

clone size: many
CDR3 length: 12
J gene: TRBJ1-6
V gene: TRBV28
D gene: TRBD1
CDR3 protein: CASRDRGPYPHF
CDR3 DNA: TGTGCCAGCAGGGACAGGGGGCCTTACCCCCACTTT

clone size: few
CDR3 length: 14
J gene: TRBJ2-5
V gene: TRBV5-1
D gene: -
CDR3 protein: CASSPGHLQETQYF
CDR3 DNA: TGCGCCAGCAGCCCGGGACACCTCCAAGAGACCCAGTACTTC

clone size: many
CDR3 length: 17
J gene: TRBJ2-3
V gene: TRBV5-1
D gene: TRBD2
CDR3 protein: CASSPGANGGALDTQYF
CDR3 DNA: TGCGCCAGCAGCCCCGGAGCGAACGGGGGGGCATTGGATACGCAGTATTTT

clone size: -
CDR3 length: 13
J gene: TRBJ1-2
V gene: TRBV6-1
D gene: TRBD1
CDR3 protein: CASRQGAGYGYTF
CDR3 DNA: TGTGCCAGCAGGCAGGGGGCGGGGTATGGCTACACCTTC

clone size: -
CDR3 length: 14
J gene: TRBJ2-7
V gene: TRBV5-1
D gene: TRBD2
CDR3 protein: CASLSAGGTYEQYF
CDR3 DNA: TGTGCCAGCTTGTCGGCGGGGGGGACCTACGAGCAGTACTTC

clone size: many
CDR3 length: 15
J gene: TRBJ1-3
V gene: TRBV5-1
D gene: -
CDR3 protein: CASSLQGSAGNTIYF
CDR3 DNA: TGCGCCAGCAGCTTGCAAGGGTCTGCCGGAAACACCATATATTTT

clone size: many
CDR3 length: 14
J gene: TRBJ1-2
V gene: TRBV20-1
D gene: TRBD1
CDR3 protein: CSAQITDRNYGYTF
CDR3 DNA: TGCAGTGCTCAAATAACGGACAGGAACTATGGCTACACCTTC

clone size: many
CDR3 length: 14
J gene: TRBJ2-3
V gene: TRBV7-2
D gene: -
CDR3 protein: CASSLRRGTDTQYF
CDR3 DNA: TGTGCCAGCAGCTTGCGGCGGGGCACAGATACGCAGTATTTT

clone size: many
CDR3 length: 12
J gene: TRBJ1-1
V gene: TRBV20-1
D gene: TRBD1
CDR3 protein: CSAPSTGVEAFF
CDR3 DNA: TGCAGTGCTCCTTCGACAGGGGTTGAAGCTTTCTTT

clone size: many
CDR3 length: 14
J gene: TRBJ2-7
V gene: TRBV12-3/TRBV12-4
D gene: TRBD1
CDR3 protein: CASRRQGRSYEQYF
CDR3 DNA: TGTGCCAGCAGGAGACAGGGAAGGTCCTACGAGCAGTACTTC

clone size: many
CDR3 length: 17
J gene: TRBJ2-6
V gene: TRBV2
D gene: -
CDR3 protein: CASSRQLSSSGANVLTF
CDR3 DNA: TGTGCCAGCAGTCGACAGTTGTCAAGCTCTGGGGCCAACGTCCTGACTTTC

clone size: many
CDR3 length: 15
J gene: TRBJ2-7
V gene: TRBV5-5
D gene: TRBD1
CDR3 protein: CASSFWTGPSYEQYF
CDR3 DNA: TGTGCCAGCAGCTTTTGGACAGGCCCATCCTACGAGCAGTACTTC

clone size: -
CDR3 length: 15
J gene: TRBJ2-1
V gene: TRBV7-9
D gene: -
CDR3 protein: CASSLGSDSYNEQFF
CDR3 DNA: TGTGCCAGCAGCTTAGGTTCGGACTCCTACAATGAGCAGTTCTTC

clone size: many
CDR3 length: 14
J gene: TRBJ1-6
V gene: TRBV12-3/TRBV12-4
D gene: -
CDR3 protein: CASSLSVFDSPLHF
CDR3 DNA: TGTGCCAGCAGTTTATCGGTGTTCGATTCACCCCTCCACTTT

clone size: many
CDR3 length: 15
J gene: TRBJ2-1
V gene: TRBV5-1
D gene: -
CDR3 protein: CASSLGSTLDNEQFF
CDR3 DNA: TGCGCCAGCAGCTTGGGTTCCACCCTGGACAATGAGCAGTTCTTC

clone size: many
CDR3 length: 18
J gene: TRBJ2-3
V gene: TRBV5-1
D gene: TRBD1
CDR3 protein: CASSLSGQGLFWTDTQYF
CDR3 DNA: TGCGCCAGCAGCTTGTCGGGACAGGGGCTCTTCTGGACAGATACGCAGTATTTT

clone size: many
CDR3 length: 14
J gene: TRBJ2-1
V gene: TRBV5-1
D gene: TRBD2
CDR3 protein: CASSLVAGGLEQFF
CDR3 DNA: TGCGCCAGCAGCTTGGTAGCGGGGGGCCTGGAGCAGTTCTTC

clone size: -
CDR3 length: 16
J gene: TRBJ2-2
V gene: TRBV2
D gene: -
CDR3 protein: CASSVFGAQNTGELFF
CDR3 DNA: TGTGCCAGCAGTGTCTTCGGGGCACAGAACACCGGGGAGCTGTTTTTT

clone size: many
CDR3 length: 17
J gene: TRBJ2-1
V gene: TRBV11-1
D gene: TRBD2
CDR3 protein: CASSLISLAGGPNEQFF
CDR3 DNA: TGTGCCAGCAGCTTAATCTCCCTAGCGGGGGGGCCGAATGAGCAGTTCTTC

clone size: many
CDR3 length: 14
J gene: TRBJ2-3
V gene: TRBV29-1
D gene: TRBD2
CDR3 protein: CSVVPGGGGDTQYF
CDR3 DNA: TGCAGCGTTGTGCCGGGGGGGGGAGGAGATACGCAGTATTTT

clone size: many
CDR3 length: 16
J gene: TRBJ2-2
V gene: TRBV5-1
D gene: TRBD2
CDR3 protein: CASSLEGLASTGELFF
CDR3 DNA: TGCGCCAGCAGCTTGGAAGGACTAGCGAGCACCGGGGAGCTGTTTTTT

clone size: many
CDR3 length: 17
J gene: TRBJ2-5
V gene: TRBV7-2
D gene: TRBD2
CDR3 protein: CASSLGLAGRYQETQYF
CDR3 DNA: TGTGCCAGCAGCTTAGGGCTAGCGGGACGATACCAAGAGACCCAGTACTTC

clone size: many
CDR3 length: 19
J gene: TRBJ2-1
V gene: TRBV6-1
D gene: TRBD1
CDR3 protein: CASSGEVRQGARSYNEQFF
CDR3 DNA: TGTGCCAGTTCGGGGGAGGTGAGACAGGGGGCTAGGTCCTACAATGAGCAGTTCTTC

clone size: many
CDR3 length: 13
J gene: TRBJ1-2
V gene: TRBV11-1
D gene: -
CDR3 protein: CASSLDSNYGYTF
CDR3 DNA: TGTGCCAGCAGCCTCGACTCGAACTATGGCTACACCTTC

clone size: -
CDR3 length: 14
J gene: TRBJ1-4
V gene: TRBV18
D gene: -
CDR3 protein: CASSPSGGGEKLFF
CDR3 DNA: TGTGCCAGCTCACCATCCGGGGGTGGCGAAAAACTGTTTTTT

clone size: many
CDR3 length: 15
J gene: TRBJ1-5
V gene: TRBV27
D gene: -
CDR3 protein: CASGRDPGGNQPQHF
CDR3 DNA: TGTGCCAGCGGGAGGGACCCCGGGGGCAATCAGCCCCAGCATTTT

clone size: many
CDR3 length: 11
J gene: TRBJ2-7
V gene: TRBV6-5
D gene: -
CDR3 protein: CASSYRAEQYF
CDR3 DNA: TGTGCCAGCAGTTACAGGGCCGAGCAGTACTTC

clone size: many
CDR3 length: 13
J gene: TRBJ1-1
V gene: TRBV9
D gene: -
CDR3 protein: CASSEGGNTEAFF
CDR3 DNA: TGTGCCAGCAGCGAGGGAGGGAACACTGAAGCTTTCTTT

clone size: many
CDR3 length: 12
J gene: TRBJ2-3
V gene: TRBV20-1
D gene: -
CDR3 protein: CSAPWTGDTQYF
CDR3 DNA: TGCAGTGCCCCGTGGACGGGAGATACGCAGTATTTT

clone size: many
CDR3 length: 15
J gene: TRBJ2-7
V gene: TRBV5-1
D gene: TRBD2
CDR3 protein: CASSLEAGGGTQQYF
CDR3 DNA: TGCGCCAGCAGCTTGGAAGCGGGGGGCGGGACGCAGCAGTACTTC

clone size: many
CDR3 length: 14
J gene: TRBJ2-7
V gene: TRBV28
D gene: -
CDR3 protein: CASSLVPISYEQYF
CDR3 DNA: TGTGCCAGCAGTTTAGTTCCAATCTCCTACGAGCAGTACTTC

clone size: many
CDR3 length: 14
J gene: TRBJ2-7
V gene: TRBV10-2
D gene: -
CDR3 protein: CASSERYRQNEQYF
CDR3 DNA: TGCGCCAGCAGTGAGAGGTATCGGCAGAACGAGCAGTACTTC

clone size: many
CDR3 length: 12
J gene: TRBJ2-3
V gene: TRBV6-1
D gene: -
CDR3 protein: CASSDWTDTQYF
CDR3 DNA: TGTGCCAGCAGTGATTGGACAGATACGCAGTATTTT

clone size: many
CDR3 length: 14
J gene: TRBJ1-4
V gene: TRBV10-3
D gene: TRBD1
CDR3 protein: CAISRTGGNEKLFF
CDR3 DNA: TGTGCCATCAGTCGGACAGGGGGAAATGAAAAACTGTTTTTT

clone size: once
CDR3 length: 15
J gene: TRBJ1-5
V gene: TRBV4-3
D gene: -
CDR3 protein: CASSQEQGRHQPQHF
CDR3 DNA: TGCGCCAGCAGCCAAGAACAGGGTCGCCATCAGCCCCAGCATTTT